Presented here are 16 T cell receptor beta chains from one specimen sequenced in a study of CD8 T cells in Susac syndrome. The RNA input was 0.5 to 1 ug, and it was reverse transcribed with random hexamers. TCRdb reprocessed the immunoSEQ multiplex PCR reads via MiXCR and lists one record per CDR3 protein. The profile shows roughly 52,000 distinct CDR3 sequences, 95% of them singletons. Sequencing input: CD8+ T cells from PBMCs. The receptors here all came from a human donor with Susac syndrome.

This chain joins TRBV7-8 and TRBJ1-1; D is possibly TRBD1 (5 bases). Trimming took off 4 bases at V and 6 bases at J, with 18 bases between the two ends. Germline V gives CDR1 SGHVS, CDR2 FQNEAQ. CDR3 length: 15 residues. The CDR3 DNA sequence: TGTGCCAGCAGCTCCCCCGTCCAGGGTTCTTCTGAAGCTTTCTTT. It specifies CASSSPVQGSSEAFF.

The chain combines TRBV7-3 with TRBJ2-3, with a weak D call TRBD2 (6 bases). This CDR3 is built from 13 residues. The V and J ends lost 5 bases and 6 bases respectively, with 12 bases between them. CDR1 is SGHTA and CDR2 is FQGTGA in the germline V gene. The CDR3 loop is CASSLAPMDTQYF. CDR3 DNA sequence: TGTGCCAGCAGCCTAGCGCCCATGGATACGCAGTATTTT.

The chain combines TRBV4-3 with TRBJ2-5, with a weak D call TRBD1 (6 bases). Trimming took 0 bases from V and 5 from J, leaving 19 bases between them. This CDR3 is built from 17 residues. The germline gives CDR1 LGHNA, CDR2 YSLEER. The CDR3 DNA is TGCGCCAGCAGCCAAGATCCCCGGGACAATGATGTGGAGACCCAGTACTTC. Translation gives CASSQDPRDNDVETQYF.

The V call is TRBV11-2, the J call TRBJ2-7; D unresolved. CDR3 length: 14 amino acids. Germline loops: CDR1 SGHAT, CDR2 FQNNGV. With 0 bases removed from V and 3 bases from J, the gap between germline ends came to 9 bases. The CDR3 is CASSLDLRHYEQYF. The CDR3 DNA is TGTGCCAGCAGCTTAGATTTGCGGCACTACGAGCAGTACTTC. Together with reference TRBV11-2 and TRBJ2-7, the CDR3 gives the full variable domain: EAGVAQSPRYKIIEKRQSVAFWCNPISGHATLYWYQQILGQGPKLLIQFQNNGVVDDSQLPKDRFSAERLKGVDSTLKIQPAKLEDSAVYLCASSLDLRHYEQYFGPGTRLTVT.

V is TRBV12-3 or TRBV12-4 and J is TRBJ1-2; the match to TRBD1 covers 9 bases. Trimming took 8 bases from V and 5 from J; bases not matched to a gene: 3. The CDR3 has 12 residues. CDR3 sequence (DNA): TGTGCCAGCGCACAGGGGGCTTATGGCTACACCTTC. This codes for CASAQGAYGYTF.

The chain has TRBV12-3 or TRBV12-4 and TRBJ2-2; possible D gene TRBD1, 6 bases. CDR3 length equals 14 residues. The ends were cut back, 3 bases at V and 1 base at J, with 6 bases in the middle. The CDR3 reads CASSLTGNTGELFF. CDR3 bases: TGTGCCAGCAGTTTGACAGGGAACACCGGGGAGCTGTTTTTT.

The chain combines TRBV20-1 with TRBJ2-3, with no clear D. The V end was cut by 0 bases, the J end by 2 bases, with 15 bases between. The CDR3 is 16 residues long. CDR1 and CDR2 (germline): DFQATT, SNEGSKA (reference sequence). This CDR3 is CSARDLFGQDTDTQYF. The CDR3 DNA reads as TGCAGTGCTAGAGATCTCTTCGGCCAGGACACAGATACGCAGTATTTT.

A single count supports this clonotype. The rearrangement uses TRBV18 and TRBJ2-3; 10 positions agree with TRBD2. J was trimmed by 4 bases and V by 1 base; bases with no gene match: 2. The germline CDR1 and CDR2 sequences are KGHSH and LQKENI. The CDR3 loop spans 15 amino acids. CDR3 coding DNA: TGTGCCAGCTCACCACTAAGCGGGGGGGCAGATACGCAGTATTTT. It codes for CASSPLSGGADTQYF.

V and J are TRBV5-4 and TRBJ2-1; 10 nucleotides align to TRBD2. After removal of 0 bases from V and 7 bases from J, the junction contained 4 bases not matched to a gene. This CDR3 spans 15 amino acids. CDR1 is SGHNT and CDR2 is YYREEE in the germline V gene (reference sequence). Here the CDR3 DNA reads TGTGCCAGCAGCTTGGTAGCACTAGCGGGGAATGAGCAGTTCTTC. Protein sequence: CASSLVALAGNEQFF. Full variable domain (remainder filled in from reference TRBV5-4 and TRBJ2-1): ETGVTQSPTHLIKTRGQQVTLRCSSQSGHNTVSWYQQALGQGPQFIFQYYREEENGRGNFPPRFSGLQFPNYSSELNVNALELDDSALYLCASSLVALAGNEQFFGPGTRLTVL.

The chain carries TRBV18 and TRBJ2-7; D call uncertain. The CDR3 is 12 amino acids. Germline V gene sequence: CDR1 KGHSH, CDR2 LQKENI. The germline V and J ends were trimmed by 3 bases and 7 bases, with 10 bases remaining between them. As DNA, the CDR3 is TGTGCCAGCTCACCGCTAGTCGGTGAGCAGTACTTC. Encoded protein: CASSPLVGEQYF.

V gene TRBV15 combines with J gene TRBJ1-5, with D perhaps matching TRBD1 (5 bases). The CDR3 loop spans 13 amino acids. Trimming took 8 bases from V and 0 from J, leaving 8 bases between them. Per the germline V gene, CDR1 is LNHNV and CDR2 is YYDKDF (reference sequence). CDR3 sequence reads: CATGDPSNQPQHF. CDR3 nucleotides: TGTGCCACCGGGGACCCTAGCAATCAGCCCCAGCATTTT.

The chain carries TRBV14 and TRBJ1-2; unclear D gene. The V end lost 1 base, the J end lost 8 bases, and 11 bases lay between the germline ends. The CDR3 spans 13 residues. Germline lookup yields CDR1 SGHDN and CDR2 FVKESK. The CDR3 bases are TGTGCCAGCAGCCAAGGGGCAGGTTGGGGCTACACCTTC. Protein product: CASSQGAGWGYTF.

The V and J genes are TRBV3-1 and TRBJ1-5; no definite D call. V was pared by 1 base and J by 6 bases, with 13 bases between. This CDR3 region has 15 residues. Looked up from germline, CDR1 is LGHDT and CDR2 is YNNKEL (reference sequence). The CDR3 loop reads CASSQGVARGQPQHF. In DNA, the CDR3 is TGTGCCAGCAGCCAAGGAGTGGCCCGGGGTCAGCCCCAGCATTTT.

The CDR3 DNA sequence: TGCAGCGTTGTGTTTGGAGTAGGGGGCCCCTATGGCTACACCTTC. Protein sequence: CSVVFGVGGPYGYTF. The chain is built from TRBV29-1 and TRBJ1-2; TRBD1 agrees at 7 bases. CDR1 is SQVTM, CDR2 ANQGSEA, per germline. This CDR3 contains 15 residues. V gave up 4 bases and J gave up 4 bases; unmatched junction bases: 12.

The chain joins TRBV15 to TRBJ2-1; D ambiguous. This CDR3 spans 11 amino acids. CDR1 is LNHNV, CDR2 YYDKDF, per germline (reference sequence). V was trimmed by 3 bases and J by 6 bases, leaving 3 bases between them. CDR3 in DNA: TGTGCCACCAGCAGCCGCAATGAGCAGTTCTTC. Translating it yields CATSSRNEQFF.

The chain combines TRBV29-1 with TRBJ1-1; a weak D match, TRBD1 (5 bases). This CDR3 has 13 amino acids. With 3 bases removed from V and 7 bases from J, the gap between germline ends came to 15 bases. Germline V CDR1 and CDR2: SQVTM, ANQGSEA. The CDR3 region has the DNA TGCAGCGTTGACCCCGACAGCGCGATTGAAGCTTTCTTT. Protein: CSVDPDSAIEAFF. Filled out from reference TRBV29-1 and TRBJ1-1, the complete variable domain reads SAVISQKPSRDICQRGTSLTIQCQVDSQVTMMFWYRQQPGQSLTLIATANQGSEATYESGFVIDKFPISRPNLTFSTLTVSNMSPEDSSIYLCSVDPDSAIEAFFGQGTRLTVV.